The rows below give T cell receptor beta chains drawn from one sample of a study of blood T cell repertoires in COVID-19. Sequencing used immunoSEQ multiplex PCR; TCRdb keeps in-frame clones, though not all of them. The sample contains a few hundred thousand clones, 70% to 90% of which appear only once. The sample taken for sequencing was PBMCs or T cells enriched from blood (not recorded which). Receptors originate from a woman in her forties who had recovered from COVID-19. The CDR3 runs from the conserved cysteine through the conserved F or W. Fields, in order: V gene, J gene, CDR3 length, CDR3 protein.

>TRBV2|TRBJ1-5|15
CASSVGQDSNQPQHF
>TRBV15|TRBJ1-5|14
CATSREGAGQPQHF
>TRBV28|TRBJ1-6|15
CASSSNGGRDSPLHF
>TRBV11-2|TRBJ2-1|14
CASSSRLAGNEQFF
>TRBV4-2|TRBJ1-1|14
CASSQDPRRTEAFF
>TRBV18|TRBJ2-5|13
CASSTARQETQYF
>TRBV5-1|TRBJ2-1|14
CASSLYVTRNEQFF
>TRBV7-9|TRBJ2-3|15
CASSLTTSGADTQYF
>TRBV19|TRBJ1-2|15
CASSILGGADYGYTF
>TRBV7-3|TRBJ2-3|15
CASSALAGRTDTQYF